This T cell receptor (beta chain) was found in a study of T cell clones after liver transplantation. As for the study in general: Immunosuppression withdrawal was tried within 2 years after liver transplantation in this trial. A pre-transplant mixed lymphocyte reaction with TCRbeta sequencing defined graft-donor-reactive clones followed in post-transplant blood. Study-level findings and limits: Post-transplant time points were not standardized, so conclusions are preliminary. Compared with third party-reactive sequences, donor-reactive ones declined more, independent of withdrawal success.

Here immunoSEQ multiplex PCR was the method, and the copy in TCRdb shows in-frame clones only, minus some. The data contain 65,000 to 80,000 clones, 80% of them singletons. A remark on this clone: The antigen is undetermined.

The V and J ends lost 0 bases and 2 bases respectively, with 11 bases between them. There are 16 residues in the CDR3. CDR1 and CDR2 from the germline V gene are KGHSY and FQNENV. The input for sequencing was CD4+ T cells from blood, taken before liver transplant. The sequence was collected from a human donor who received a liver transplant. This rearrangement joins TRBV16 to TRBJ2-1; D not certain. CDR3 in DNA: TGTGCCAGCAGCCAATCGGGCAGGCCGACCTACAATGAGCAGTTCTTC. Residues: CASSQSGRPTYNEQFF.